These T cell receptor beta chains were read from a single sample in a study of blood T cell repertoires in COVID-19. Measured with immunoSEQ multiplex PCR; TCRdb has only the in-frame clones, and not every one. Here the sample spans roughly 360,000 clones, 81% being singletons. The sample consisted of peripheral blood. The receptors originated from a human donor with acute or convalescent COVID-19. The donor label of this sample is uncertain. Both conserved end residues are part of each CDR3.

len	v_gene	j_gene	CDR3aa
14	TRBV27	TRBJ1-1	CASSPGHQNTEAFF
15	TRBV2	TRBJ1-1	CASRSPGQGRTEAFF
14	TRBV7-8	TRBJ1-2	CASSLAGTPNGYTF
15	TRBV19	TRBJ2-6	CASWGRGSGANVLTF
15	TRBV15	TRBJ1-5	CATSRPRQGGQPQHF
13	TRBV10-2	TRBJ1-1	CASSETLNTEAFF
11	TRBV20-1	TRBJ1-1	CSAQENTEAFF
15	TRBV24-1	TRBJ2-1	CATSQLGGGMKEQFF
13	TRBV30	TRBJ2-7	CAWRSAGVHEQYF
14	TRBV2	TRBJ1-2	CASRTQGVGYGYTF
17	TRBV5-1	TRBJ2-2	CASSFGLAGANTGELFF
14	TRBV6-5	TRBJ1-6	CASSRVPYNSPLHF
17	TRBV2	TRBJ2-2	CASRRTGEWANTGELFF
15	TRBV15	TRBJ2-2	CATSRGSGGTGELFF
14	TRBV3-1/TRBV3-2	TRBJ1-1	CASSHHDRATEAFF
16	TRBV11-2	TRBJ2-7	CASSPITSGGYYEQYF
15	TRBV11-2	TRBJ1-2	CASSLLEGTSYGYTF
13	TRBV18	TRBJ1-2	CASSPADSAGYTF
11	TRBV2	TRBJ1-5	CASSDDGSQHF
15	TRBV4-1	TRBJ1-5	CASSQEATVNQPQHF
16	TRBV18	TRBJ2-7	CASSPPGLAGGGEQYF
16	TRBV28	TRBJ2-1	CASSSVRAGGLGKQFF
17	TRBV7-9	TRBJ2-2	CASRDRASRGNTGELFF
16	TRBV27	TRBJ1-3	CASSLRGGVYGNTIYF
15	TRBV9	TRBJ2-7	CASSMFSGDSYEQYF
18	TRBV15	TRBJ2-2	CATSRDHPQGANTGELFF
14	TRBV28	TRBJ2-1	CASSLRDREGEQFF
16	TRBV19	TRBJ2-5	CASSIELGAYQETQYF
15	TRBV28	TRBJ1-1	CASSPARQGRTEAFF
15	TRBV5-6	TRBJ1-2	CASSLRQGAFYGYTF
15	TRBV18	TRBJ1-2	CASSWTGGAGYGYTF
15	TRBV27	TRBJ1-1	CASSLSPGQNTEAFF
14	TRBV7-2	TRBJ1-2	CASSLQGAWGGYTF
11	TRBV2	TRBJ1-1	CASMRQVEAFF
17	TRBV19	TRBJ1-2	CASIDGMRGISGYGYTF
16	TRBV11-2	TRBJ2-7	CASSSPGTSGAYEQYF
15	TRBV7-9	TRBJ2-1	CASSFSQIQGDEQFF
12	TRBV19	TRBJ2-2	CASSMRSGELFF
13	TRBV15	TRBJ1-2	CATSRESGYGYTF
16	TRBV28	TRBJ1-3	CASSYSGTGWRNTIYF
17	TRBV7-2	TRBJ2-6	CASSLGSTGGGANVLTF
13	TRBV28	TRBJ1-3	CASSTPGTNTIYF
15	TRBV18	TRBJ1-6	CASSLSGTGDSPLHF
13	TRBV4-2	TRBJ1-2	CASSQTGIYGYTF
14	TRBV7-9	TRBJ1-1	CASSLRGLNTEAFF
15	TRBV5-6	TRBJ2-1	CASSLTGTGYNEQFF
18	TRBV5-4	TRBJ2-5	CASSLGTRGGGRQETQYF
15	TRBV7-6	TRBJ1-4	CASSSSGLANEKLFF
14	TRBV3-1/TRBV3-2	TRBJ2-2	CASSQRGIAGELFF
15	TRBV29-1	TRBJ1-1	CSVVKSGTVNTEAFF
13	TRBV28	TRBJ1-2	CASRAGSRYGYTF
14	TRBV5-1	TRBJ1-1	CASSREGMNTEAFF
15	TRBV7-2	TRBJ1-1	CASSLGGTGTSEAFF
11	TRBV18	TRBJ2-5	CASSLQETQYF